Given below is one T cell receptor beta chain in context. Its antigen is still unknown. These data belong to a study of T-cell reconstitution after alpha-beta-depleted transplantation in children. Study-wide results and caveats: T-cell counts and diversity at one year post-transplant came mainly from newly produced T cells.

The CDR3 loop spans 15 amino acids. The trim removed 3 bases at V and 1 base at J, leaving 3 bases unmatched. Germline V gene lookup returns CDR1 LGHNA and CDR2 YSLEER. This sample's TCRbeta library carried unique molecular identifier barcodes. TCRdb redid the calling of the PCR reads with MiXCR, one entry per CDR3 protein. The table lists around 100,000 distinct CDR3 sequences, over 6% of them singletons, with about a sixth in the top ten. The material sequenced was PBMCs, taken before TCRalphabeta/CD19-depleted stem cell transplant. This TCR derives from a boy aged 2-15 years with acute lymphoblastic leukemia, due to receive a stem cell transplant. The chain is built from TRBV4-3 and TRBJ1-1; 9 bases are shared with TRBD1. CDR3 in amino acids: CASSHRTGANTEAFF. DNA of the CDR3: TGCGCCAGCAGCCACCGGACAGGGGCGAACACTGAAGCTTTCTTT.